Listed here are 20 T cell receptor beta chains from one sample, sequenced in a study of identical twins. TCRdb ran MiXCR on the 5' RACE reads and lists one entry per CDR3 protein. The sample records around 240,000 distinct CDR3 sequences, approximately 7% being singletons. These same data were also listed under a study on yellow fever vaccine responses in identical twins.

Sequencing input: memory (CD45RO+) T cells sorted from blood. The receptors originated from a woman younger than 30 in good health.

This clonotype came up many times. This rearrangement joins TRBV6-1 to TRBJ1-3; no clear D. The CDR3 is 15 amino acids. The germline CDR1 and CDR2 sequences are MNHNS and SASEGT. The V end lost 6 bases, the J end lost 4 bases, and 16 bases lay between the germline ends. CDR3 nucleotides: TGTGCCAGCAGACCCGGACCTACGGCAGGAAACACCATATATTTT. Translating it yields CASRPGPTAGNTIYF.

Ten or more counts support this clonotype. This chain uses TRBV29-1 with TRBJ1-1; D not certain. Trimming shortened V by 7 bases and J by 3 bases, and 18 bases separated the two germline ends. CDR1 and CDR2 from the germline V gene are SQVTM and ANQGSEA. This CDR3 spans 14 amino acids. The CDR3 here is CSAMISLGYTEAFF. For the CDR3, the DNA is TGCAGCGCCATGATCTCTTTAGGGTACACTGAAGCTTTCTTT.

This clonotype appeared a few times. The DNA for the CDR3 is TGTGCCAGCAGCGTTAGGACTAGCGGGCCCATCGAGCAGTTCTTC. It translates to CASSVRTSGPIEQFF. The chain links TRBV9 to TRBJ2-1; 11 bases are shared with TRBD2. The length of the CDR3 is 15 residues. The junction had 8 bases not matched to a gene; V was cut back by 2 bases and J by 10 bases. Germline CDR1 is SGDLS and CDR2 is YYNGEE. Complete variable domain (other parts from reference TRBV9 and TRBJ2-1): DSGVTQTPKHLITATGQRVTLRCSPRSGDLSVYWYQQSLDQGLQFLIQYYNGEERAKGNILERFSAQQFPDLHSELNLSSLELGDSALYFCASSVRTSGPIEQFFGPGTRLTVL.

The chain couples TRBV20-1 to TRBJ2-5; weak D call: TRBD2 (6 bases). The CDR3 sequence is 14 residues long. With 1 base removed from V and 3 bases from J, the gap between germline ends came to 12 bases. The germline gives CDR1 DFQATT, CDR2 SNEGSKA (reference sequence). CDR3 amino acids: CSARGGLTKETQYF. CDR3 DNA sequence: TGCAGTGCTAGAGGGGGACTGACAAAAGAGACCCAGTACTTC.

Of note for this clonotype: A read error may explain this, as a much larger clone is one base away. The chain combines TRBV7-6 with TRBJ2-7; 9 nucleotides agree with TRBD2. The germline V gene has CDR1 SGHVS and CDR2 FNYEAQ. Germline trimming cut 1 base from V and 8 bases from J; bases unmatched to any gene: 6. The CDR3 sequence is 14 residues long. CDR3 sequence reads: CASSLVREGDKQYF. CDR3 nucleotide sequence: TGTGCCAGCAGCTTAGTGCGGGAGGGTGACAAGCAGTACTTC.

This clonotype has at least ten counts. The rearrangement uses TRBV5-1 and TRBJ2-2; D may be TRBD2 (6 bases). The CDR3 has 17 amino acids. V shed 4 bases and J shed 0 bases, with 16 bases lying between them. The germline gives CDR1 SGHRS, CDR2 YFSETQ. Written as DNA, the CDR3 is TGCGCCAGCAGCCTGGAGGGGCGGGCAGCGAACACCGGGGAGCTGTTTTTT. Its translation: CASSLEGRAANTGELFF. Full variable domain (remainder filled in from reference TRBV5-1 and TRBJ2-2): KAGVTQTPRYLIKTRGQQVTLSCSPISGHRSVSWYQQTPGQGLQFLFEYFSETQRNKGNFPGRFSGRQFSNSRSEMNVSTLELGDSALYLCASSLEGRAANTGELFFGEGSRLTVL.

This clonotype was seen many times. The chain recombines TRBV10-3 with TRBJ2-1, with D perhaps matching TRBD2 (7 bases). Between the trimmed V and J ends, which lost 10 bases and 6 bases, there was a span of 22 bases. The V gene's germline CDR1 is ENHRY and CDR2 SYGVKD. The CDR3 spans 15 residues. CDR3 protein: CATTPGGRERNEQFF. The CDR3 coding sequence is TGTGCCACCACGCCTGGGGGGCGGGAGCGCAATGAGCAGTTCTTC.

This clonotype was counted a few times. V and J are TRBV10-3 and TRBJ2-1, with 12 nucleotides matching TRBD2. The V gene end was trimmed by 6 bases and the J gene end by 4 bases; junction bases not matched to a gene: 4. Germline values: CDR1 ENHRY, CDR2 SYGVKD. The length of the CDR3 is 15 residues. DNA for the CDR3: TGTGCCATCAGGGACCTAGCGGGAGGGTACAATGAGCAGTTCTTC. Encoded protein: CAIRDLAGGYNEQFF.

The chain joins TRBV20-1 to TRBJ2-7; D unclear. CDR1 DFQATT and CDR2 SNEGSKA come from the germline V gene (reference sequence). The CDR3 contains 12 residues. Trimming cost V 1 base and J 2 bases, with 6 bases left between them. The CDR3 DNA sequence: TGCAGTGCTAGAGCCCCCGCCTACGAGCAGTACGTC. This translates into CSARAPAYEQYV.

This clonotype was counted at least ten times. The chain joins TRBV5-1 to TRBJ1-2; 9 nucleotides line up with TRBD1. The germline CDR1 and CDR2 sequences are SGHRS and YFSETQ. V dropped 4 bases and J dropped 6; count of bases not matched to a gene: 7. The CDR3 has 14 residues. The CDR3 nucleotides are TGCGCCAGCAGCCCACCGGGACAGGGTAATGGCTACACCTTC. Residues: CASSPPGQGNGYTF. Using reference TRBV5-1 and TRBJ1-2 for the parts outside the CDR3, the full variable domain is KAGVTQTPRYLIKTRGQQVTLSCSPISGHRSVSWYQQTPGQGLQFLFEYFSETQRNKGNFPGRFSGRQFSNSRSEMNVSTLELGDSALYLCASSPPGQGNGYTFGSGTRLTVV.

This clonotype was counted between two and nine times. The chain uses TRBV7-9 and TRBJ2-3, with 9 nucleotides matching TRBD2. This CDR3 is 16 amino acids long. Trimming removed 5 bases from V and 2 bases from J; junction bases left unmatched: 8. Germline V gene sequence: CDR1 SEHNR, CDR2 FQNEAQ (reference sequence). The CDR3 reads CASSLHSGGDTDTQYF. CDR3 coding DNA: TGTGCCAGCAGCCTACATAGCGGGGGTGACACAGATACGCAGTATTTT.

This clonotype was picked up a small number of times. This rearrangement joins TRBV5-8 to TRBJ2-7, with D unclear. Germline V gives CDR1 SGHTS, CDR2 YDEGEE. V was cut by 4 bases and J by 0 bases, with 14 bases left in between. The CDR3 contains 15 residues. CDR3 protein: CASSRGPQSSYEQYF. The CDR3 DNA is TGTGCCAGCAGCCGAGGACCCCAGAGCTCCTACGAGCAGTACTTC.

This clonotype has ten or more counts. The chain combines TRBV18 with TRBJ1-2; no clear D. V was shortened by 0 bases and J by 0 bases, with 8 bases between the two germline ends. This CDR3 region has 15 residues. The germline V gene has CDR1 KGHSH and CDR2 LQKENI. The CDR3 loop is CASSPPAGPNYGYTF. CDR3 nucleotide sequence: TGTGCCAGCTCACCACCTGCCGGACCTAACTATGGCTACACCTTC.

The chain has TRBV9 and TRBJ2-1; no definite D call. CDR1 is SGDLS, CDR2 YYNGEE, per germline. The CDR3 is 17 residues long. The V end was cut by 1 base, the J end by 7 bases, with 21 bases between. The CDR3 loop reads CASSVRSGGNGLNEQFF. In DNA form, the CDR3 reads TGTGCCAGCAGCGTACGGTCCGGTGGGAATGGGCTTAATGAGCAGTTCTTC.

This clonotype occurred a few times. This sequence joins TRBV9 and TRBJ2-3, with a possible D match to TRBD2 (7 bases). The CDR3 loop spans 16 amino acids. Trimming stripped 4 bases from V and 1 base from J, with 16 bases between. Looked up from germline, CDR1 is SGDLS and CDR2 is YYNGEE. CDR3: CASSYVRGAGTDTQYF. The CDR3 bases are TGTGCCAGCAGCTATGTCCGGGGGGCTGGCACAGATACGCAGTATTTT.

The V call is TRBV11-2, the J call TRBJ2-1, with 9 bases aligning to TRBD2. The junction had 9 bases not matched to a gene; V was cut back by 1 base and J by 5 bases. The germline CDR1 and CDR2 sequences are SGHAT and FQNNGV. The CDR3 loop spans 17 amino acids. The CDR3 bases are TGTGCCAGCAGCTTAGGCCGCGCGGGAGGGCCTGACAATGAGCAGTTCTTC. It specifies CASSLGRAGGPDNEQFF.

This clonotype was recorded many times. The chain couples TRBV10-3 to TRBJ2-5, with a possible D match to TRBD1 (6 bases). V shed 4 bases and J shed 5 bases, with 11 bases lying between them. This CDR3 has 13 amino acids. CDR1 and CDR2 (germline): ENHRY, SYGVKD. This chain's CDR3 is CAISGGLRETQYF. The CDR3 nucleotides read TGTGCCATCAGTGGGGGGCTCCGGGAGACCCAGTACTTC.

The CDR3, as DNA: TGTGCCAGCAGCTTGGGGACAGGGCTAAATTCACCCCTCCACTTT. It specifies CASSLGTGLNSPLHF. The chain has TRBV11-2 and TRBJ1-6; 9 bases map to TRBD1. The ends lost 3 bases at V and 7 bases at J; junction bases unmatched: 4. CDR1 and CDR2 from the germline V gene are SGHAT and FQNNGV. There are 15 residues in the CDR3.

This clonotype came up many times. The chain recombines TRBV12-3 or TRBV12-4 with TRBJ1-2, with 10 bases lining up with TRBD1. After removal of 1 base from V and 4 bases from J, the junction contained 3 bases not matched to a gene. The CDR3 totals 15 residues. CDR3 sequence (DNA): TGTGCCAGCAGTTTAGGGACAGGGGGTGGCTATGGCTACACCTTC. This translates into CASSLGTGGGYGYTF.

This clonotype was found a few times. The chain is built from TRBV21-1 and TRBJ2-3. TRBV21-1 is labeled a pseudogene. The CDR3 consists of 14 residues. Here the CDR3 reads CASSKRTCTDTQYF. CDR3 in DNA: TGTGCCAGCAGCAAGCGGACGTGCACAGATACGCAGTATTTT.